The rows below give T cell receptor beta chains drawn from one sample of a study of T cell responses to AZD1222 COVID-19 vaccine. Generated by immunoSEQ multiplex PCR, the TCRdb table keeps only in-frame clones and is missing some. The sample has over 95,000 clones, about 86% seen once. This sample comprised peripheral blood, obtained on day 0 of AZD1222 vaccination. The receptors were sampled from an adult in good health. CDR3s include the opening cysteine and the closing phenylalanine or tryptophan. D genes are given only for firm matches. The size of a clone is reported for some rows only, either as once, few or many, or as a class for expanded clones.

d_call	j_call	clone_size	v_call	cdr3_nt	cdr3_aa
.	TRBJ1-4	.	TRBV7-2	TGTGCCAGCAGCTTAGGGCAGTTCCCTAATGAAAAACTGTTTTTT	CASSLGQFPNEKLFF
.	TRBJ1-4	.	TRBV4-3	TGCGCCAGCAGCCAAGGTGGAGGGTCTAATGAAAAACTGTTTTTT	CASSQGGGSNEKLFF
TRBD2	TRBJ2-3	.	TRBV19	TGTGCCAGTAGTTCACGACTAGCGGGATTACGAAATACGCAGTATTTT	CASSSRLAGLRNTQYF
.	TRBJ1-2	.	TRBV5-8	TGTGCCAGCAGACTTCAAGGGCGGGACCTCTATGGCTACACCTTC	CASRLQGRDLYGYTF
TRBD2	TRBJ2-7	.	TRBV7-3	TGTGCCAGCAGCCCCGGGACTAGCGGGAGGTACGAGCAGTACTTC	CASSPGTSGRYEQYF
.	TRBJ1-1	.	TRBV10-3	TGTGCCATCAGTAGCAGGGAGGGGACTGAAGCTTTCTTT	CAISSREGTEAFF
.	TRBJ2-3	once	TRBV29-1	TGCAGCGTTGAGTTTAGGTTCACAGATACGCAGTATTTT	CSVEFRFTDTQYF
.	TRBJ2-5	.	TRBV5-1	TGCGCCAGCAGCTTGGGGGGCATGTGGGAGACCCAGTACTTC	CASSLGGMWETQYF
.	TRBJ2-6	.	TRBV4-3	TGCGCCAGCAGCCAAGATCTAAGGGGGAGTGGGGCCAACGTCCTGACTTTC	CASSQDLRGSGANVLTF
.	TRBJ2-7	once	TRBV27	TGTGCCAGCAGTTTATCCGACAGGGAGGGGTCCTACGAGCAGTACTTC	CASSLSDREGSYEQYF
TRBD1	TRBJ1-5	.	TRBV7-2	TGTGCCAGCAGCTTAGCAGGGGACAGGGCGTATCAGCCCCAGCATTTT	CASSLAGDRAYQPQHF
.	TRBJ1-5	.	TRBV21-1	TGTGCCAGCAGCAAAGCGAGACAGTACAACCCTTATAGCAATCAGCCCCAGCATTTT	CASSKARQYNPYSNQPQHF
.	TRBJ2-7	once	TRBV6-9	TGTGCCAGCAGTTATACTAGGGCCTACGAGCAGTACTTC	CASSYTRAYEQYF
TRBD2	TRBJ2-3	.	TRBV6-5	TGTGCCAGCAAGCGGGAGCCAGATACGCAGTATTTT	CASKREPDTQYF
TRBD1	TRBJ1-5	.	TRBV6-2/TRBV6-3	TGTGCCAGCAGTGTGATCCGGGACAGAGCAAACAATCAGCCCCAGCATTTT	CASSVIRDRANNQPQHF
.	TRBJ1-4	.	TRBV19	TGTGCCAGCGCCTACACATTCGCAACTAATGAAAAACTGTTTTTT	CASAYTFATNEKLFF
TRBD1	TRBJ2-3	.	TRBV2	TGTGCCAGCAGCCCCCGGGACAGGGGGCGAGATACGCAGTATTTT	CASSPRDRGRDTQYF
TRBD1	TRBJ2-3	.	TRBV23-1	TGCGCCAGCAGACACTCGACAGGGGACTTCACAGATACGCAGTATTTT	CASRHSTGDFTDTQYF
.	TRBJ2-7	.	TRBV5-4	TGTGCCAGCAGCTCTCCTGGGAGCTCCTACGAGCAGTACTTC	CASSSPGSSYEQYF
TRBD2	TRBJ2-1	.	TRBV4-3	TGCGCCAGCAGCCAAGGGAGACTAGCCTCCTACAATGAGCAGTTCTTC	CASSQGRLASYNEQFF
.	TRBJ1-1	.	TRBV6-2/TRBV6-3	TGTGCCAGCAGTTACCCCTCTGGGGCAGAAGCTTTCTTT	CASSYPSGAEAFF
TRBD2	TRBJ2-7	.	TRBV4-3	TGCGCCAGCAGCCAAGTAGCGGGAGGATTCTACGAGCAGTACTTC	CASSQVAGGFYEQYF
.	TRBJ1-6	.	TRBV30	TGTGCCTGGAGGACAGGATATAATTCACCCCTCCACTTT	CAWRTGYNSPLHF
.	TRBJ2-2	once	TRBV7-3	TGTGCCAGCAGCCTCGGACACCTGAACACCGGGGAGCTGTTTTTT	CASSLGHLNTGELFF
.	TRBJ2-7	.	TRBV6-5	TGTGCCAGCAGTTGGGACTTCTACGAGCAGTACTTC	CASSWDFYEQYF
.	TRBJ2-2	.	TRBV2	TGTGCCAGCAGGTGGGGCGGGATTTGGACCGGGGAGCTGTTTTTT	CASRWGGIWTGELFF
TRBD2	TRBJ2-7	.	TRBV5-1	TGCGCCAGCAGTTACTCTAGCGGGGTTTCCTACGAGCAGTACTTC	CASSYSSGVSYEQYF
.	TRBJ2-7	.	TRBV30	TGTGCCTGGAGTGTAACCTCCTACGAGCAGTACTTC	CAWSVTSYEQYF
TRBD1	TRBJ1-1	.	TRBV3-1/TRBV3-2	TGTGCCAGCAGCCCTACAGGGGGCATAGAAGCTTTCTTT	CASSPTGGIEAFF
.	TRBJ2-5	.	TRBV5-1	TGCGCCAGCAGCTTGGTCGGAACGATTGGTGCTGAGACCCAGTACTTC	CASSLVGTIGAETQYF
TRBD2	TRBJ2-1	.	TRBV4-2	TGTGCCAGCAGCCAAGTAGCGGGAAAAGCCTACAATGAGCAGTTCTTC	CASSQVAGKAYNEQFF
.	TRBJ1-6	.	TRBV12-3/TRBV12-4	TGTGCCAGCAGCTTAGAGGGGCCACCCCTCCACTTT	CASSLEGPPLHF
TRBD2	TRBJ2-1	.	TRBV19	TGTGCCAGTAGTATAGGCGGGACTAGGGCAGCTGGCGGTGAGCAGTTCTTC	CASSIGGTRAAGGEQFF
TRBD2	TRBJ2-7	.	TRBV9	TGTGCCAGCAGCAAGACCGGGACTAGCAGAACCTACGAGCAGTACTTC	CASSKTGTSRTYEQYF
.	TRBJ2-6	.	TRBV24-1	TGTGCCACCAGTGACCCCAGGGGTGGTGGGGCCAACGTCCTGACTTTC	CATSDPRGGGANVLTF